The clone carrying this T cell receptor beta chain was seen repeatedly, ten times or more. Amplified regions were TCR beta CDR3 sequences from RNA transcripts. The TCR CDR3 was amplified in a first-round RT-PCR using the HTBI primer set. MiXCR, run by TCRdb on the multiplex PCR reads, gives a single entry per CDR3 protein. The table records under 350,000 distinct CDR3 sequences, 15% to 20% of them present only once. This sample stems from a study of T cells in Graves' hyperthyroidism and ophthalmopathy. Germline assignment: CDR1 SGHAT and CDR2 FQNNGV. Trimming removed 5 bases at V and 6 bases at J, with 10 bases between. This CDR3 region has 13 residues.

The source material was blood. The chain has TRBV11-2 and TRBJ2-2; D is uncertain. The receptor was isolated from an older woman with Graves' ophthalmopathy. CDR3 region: CASSQRVPGELFF. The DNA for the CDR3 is TGTGCCAGCAGCCAGCGAGTACCCGGGGAGCTGTTTTTT. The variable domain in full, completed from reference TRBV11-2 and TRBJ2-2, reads EAGVAQSPRYKIIEKRQSVAFWCNPISGHATLYWYQQILGQGPKLLIQFQNNGVVDDSQLPKDRFSAERLKGVDSTLKIQPAKLEDSAVYLCASSQRVPGELFFGEGSRLTVL.